This is a list of T cell receptor beta chains from one sample in a study of T cell responses to AZD1222 COVID-19 vaccine. The data were produced by immunoSEQ multiplex PCR, yet TCRdb's version contains in-frame clones alone and is incomplete. The sample contains approximately 50,000 clones, 65% to 90% of which appear only once. Here the sequenced sample was peripheral blood, taken 28 days after the second AZD1222 dose. The receptor set was obtained from an adult who received the AZD1222 COVID-19 vaccine. Each CDR3 is given with its conserved first and last residue. A D gene is named only where the DNA matches it firmly. The size of a clone is reported for some rows only, either as once, few or many, or as a class for expanded clones.

abundance: once
j_gene: TRBJ1-4
v_gene: TRBV28
d_gene: NA
CDR3nt: TGTGCCAGCAGTTTCGTTCCCGGAGGGTTTAATGAAAAACTGTTTTTT
CDR3aa: CASSFVPGGFNEKLFF

abundance: NA
j_gene: TRBJ2-7
v_gene: TRBV28
d_gene: TRBD1
CDR3nt: TGTGCCAGCAGTTCCCAGGGGGCGAACGACGAGCAGTACTTC
CDR3aa: CASSSQGANDEQYF

abundance: NA
j_gene: TRBJ2-3
v_gene: TRBV7-3
d_gene: TRBD2
CDR3nt: TGTGCCAGCAGCCCTGGCGGGAGGGGTGATACGCAGTATTTT
CDR3aa: CASSPGGRGDTQYF

abundance: NA
j_gene: TRBJ1-1
v_gene: TRBV27
d_gene: NA
CDR3nt: TGTGCCAGCAGTTTAATGGATGACACTGAAGCTTTCTTT
CDR3aa: CASSLMDDTEAFF

abundance: NA
j_gene: TRBJ2-1
v_gene: TRBV10-2
d_gene: NA
CDR3nt: TGCGCCAGCAGCGAGACAGATCATGAGCAGTTCTTC
CDR3aa: CASSETDHEQFF

abundance: NA
j_gene: TRBJ2-3
v_gene: TRBV10-3
d_gene: NA
CDR3nt: TGTGCCATCAGTGAGTCGTCACAGGGAAGGACAGATACGCAGTATTTT
CDR3aa: CAISESSQGRTDTQYF

abundance: NA
j_gene: TRBJ2-1
v_gene: TRBV11-3
d_gene: NA
CDR3nt: TGTGCCAGCAGCTTAGAGAGGGCCCACAATGAGCAGTTCTTC
CDR3aa: CASSLERAHNEQFF

abundance: NA
j_gene: TRBJ1-2
v_gene: TRBV9
d_gene: NA
CDR3nt: TGTGCCAGCAGCCTTCGTGGATCTAACTATGGCTACACCTTC
CDR3aa: CASSLRGSNYGYTF

abundance: NA
j_gene: TRBJ1-2
v_gene: TRBV7-2
d_gene: NA
CDR3nt: TGTGCCAGCAGCCTACTCTATGGCTACACCTTC
CDR3aa: CASSLLYGYTF

abundance: once
j_gene: TRBJ2-1
v_gene: TRBV11-3
d_gene: TRBD2
CDR3nt: TGTGCCAGCAGCCCAGGGACTAGCGGCCCCTCCTACAATGAGCAGTTCTTC
CDR3aa: CASSPGTSGPSYNEQFF

abundance: few
j_gene: TRBJ2-7
v_gene: TRBV7-8
d_gene: NA
CDR3nt: TGTGCCAGCAGGTCCAGGGGCCGAGGGGACGAGCAGTACTTC
CDR3aa: CASRSRGRGDEQYF

abundance: few
j_gene: TRBJ1-2
v_gene: TRBV28
d_gene: NA
CDR3nt: TGTGCCAGCAGCATCGTGGCCGGGGGCGCCGGTGGCTACACCTTC
CDR3aa: CASSIVAGGAGGYTF

abundance: few
j_gene: TRBJ1-5
v_gene: TRBV2
d_gene: TRBD1
CDR3nt: TGTGCCAGCAATACAGGGGAGAGTCAGCCCCAGCATTTT
CDR3aa: CASNTGESQPQHF

abundance: NA
j_gene: TRBJ2-5
v_gene: TRBV10-3
d_gene: TRBD1
CDR3nt: TGTGCCATCAGTGAAGGACAGGGGAAGATGGAGACCCAGTACTTC
CDR3aa: CAISEGQGKMETQYF

abundance: NA
j_gene: TRBJ2-7
v_gene: TRBV11-2
d_gene: NA
CDR3nt: TGTGCCAGCAGCTTTACCGACGCCTCCTACGAGCAGTACTTC
CDR3aa: CASSFTDASYEQYF

abundance: once
j_gene: TRBJ2-1
v_gene: TRBV7-3
d_gene: NA
CDR3nt: TGTGCCAGCAGCTCTCCAGCGGTTATGCACAATGAGCAGTTCTTC
CDR3aa: CASSSPAVMHNEQFF

abundance: NA
j_gene: TRBJ2-2
v_gene: TRBV7-3
d_gene: NA
CDR3nt: TGTGCCAGCAGCTTACTAGCAAACACCGGGGAGCTGTTTTTT
CDR3aa: CASSLLANTGELFF

abundance: NA
j_gene: TRBJ1-4
v_gene: TRBV5-4
d_gene: NA
CDR3nt: TGTGCCAGCAGCTTGATGTCTAATGAAAAACTGTTTTTT
CDR3aa: CASSLMSNEKLFF

abundance: NA
j_gene: TRBJ2-5
v_gene: TRBV10-3
d_gene: TRBD1
CDR3nt: TGTGCCATCAGGGGGACAGCCCAAGAGACCCAGTACTTC
CDR3aa: CAIRGTAQETQYF

abundance: NA
j_gene: TRBJ1-4
v_gene: TRBV19
d_gene: NA
CDR3nt: TGTGCCAGTAGTACGCTCTGGGTAGGGACTAATGAAAAACTGTTTTTT
CDR3aa: CASSTLWVGTNEKLFF

abundance: NA
j_gene: TRBJ2-2
v_gene: TRBV28
d_gene: NA
CDR3nt: TGTGCCAGCAGTTTATTCGCCGGGGAGCTGTTTTTT
CDR3aa: CASSLFAGELFF

abundance: NA
j_gene: TRBJ1-6
v_gene: TRBV6-5
d_gene: NA
CDR3nt: TGTGCCAGCAGTTACTCGGGTTTATCGGATTCACCCCTCCACTTT
CDR3aa: CASSYSGLSDSPLHF

abundance: NA
j_gene: TRBJ2-5
v_gene: TRBV10-3
d_gene: TRBD2
CDR3nt: TGTGCCATCAGTGAGTCGATCCGGGAGGGAGAGACCCAGTACTTC
CDR3aa: CAISESIREGETQYF

abundance: NA
j_gene: TRBJ2-3
v_gene: TRBV7-2
d_gene: NA
CDR3nt: TGTGCCAGCAGCTTTACCCATGCAGATACGCAGTATTTT
CDR3aa: CASSFTHADTQYF

abundance: NA
j_gene: TRBJ2-1
v_gene: TRBV9
d_gene: TRBD2
CDR3nt: TGTGCCAGCAGTCTAGCGGGTGGGGTATCCAATGAGCAGTTCTTC
CDR3aa: CASSLAGGVSNEQFF

abundance: few
j_gene: TRBJ1-1
v_gene: TRBV19
d_gene: NA
CDR3nt: TGTGCCAGTATGGGCGAGAGCTCTTCCACTGAAGCTTTCTTT
CDR3aa: CASMGESSSTEAFF

abundance: NA
j_gene: TRBJ2-5
v_gene: TRBV24-1
d_gene: NA
CDR3nt: TGTGCCACCAGTCATAAGGACGGTGGGGGATTGGTGGGGGAGACCCAGTACTTC
CDR3aa: CATSHKDGGGLVGETQYF

abundance: NA
j_gene: TRBJ1-1
v_gene: TRBV6-6
d_gene: NA
CDR3nt: TGTGCCAGCAGTTATGTCACCGAGAACACTGAAGCTTTCTTT
CDR3aa: CASSYVTENTEAFF

abundance: NA
j_gene: TRBJ1-2
v_gene: TRBV6-5
d_gene: NA
CDR3nt: TGTGCCAGCAGTAAAACAGGGTACCCCTATGGCTACACCTTC
CDR3aa: CASSKTGYPYGYTF

abundance: NA
j_gene: TRBJ2-1
v_gene: TRBV4-2
d_gene: NA
CDR3nt: TGTGCCAGCAGCCCACACCTAGCGAACAATGAGCAGTTCTTC
CDR3aa: CASSPHLANNEQFF

abundance: NA
j_gene: TRBJ2-3
v_gene: TRBV3-1/TRBV3-2
d_gene: NA
CDR3nt: TGTGCCAGCAGCCAAGGGGATACGCAGTATTTT
CDR3aa: CASSQGDTQYF

abundance: medium-sized
j_gene: TRBJ1-3
v_gene: TRBV7-9
d_gene: NA
CDR3nt: TGTGCCAGCAGCTTATCCACAGAAGCAGACACCATATATTTT
CDR3aa: CASSLSTEADTIYF

abundance: NA
j_gene: TRBJ1-1
v_gene: TRBV28
d_gene: NA
CDR3nt: TGTGCCAGCAGTTTACCCGCGGCCCTTGAAGCTTTCTTT
CDR3aa: CASSLPAALEAFF

abundance: NA
j_gene: TRBJ2-3
v_gene: TRBV12-5
d_gene: NA
CDR3nt: TGTGCTAGTGGTGGGACTCTCTTGGAGATCGATACGCAGTATTTT
CDR3aa: CASGGTLLEIDTQYF

abundance: NA
j_gene: TRBJ2-7
v_gene: TRBV28
d_gene: NA
CDR3nt: TGTGCCAGCAGTTCCAACGGCGAGGAACGCTTC
CDR3aa: CASSSNGEERF

abundance: NA
j_gene: TRBJ1-5
v_gene: TRBV30
d_gene: NA
CDR3nt: TGTGCCTGGAGTGTAAGGGACAATCAGCCCCAGCATTTT
CDR3aa: CAWSVRDNQPQHF

abundance: NA
j_gene: TRBJ1-1
v_gene: TRBV13
d_gene: TRBD1
CDR3nt: TGTGCCAGCAGCCCCCCGGGACAGGGGGCGGACACTGAAGCTTTCTTT
CDR3aa: CASSPPGQGADTEAFF

abundance: NA
j_gene: TRBJ1-6
v_gene: TRBV5-5
d_gene: NA
CDR3nt: TGTGCCAGCAGCTTGTTACAGGGTGATTCACCCCTCCACTTT
CDR3aa: CASSLLQGDSPLHF

abundance: NA
j_gene: TRBJ1-2
v_gene: TRBV7-9
d_gene: NA
CDR3nt: TGTGCCAGCAGCGAAGGACAGCCCTATGGCTACACCTTC
CDR3aa: CASSEGQPYGYTF

abundance: NA
j_gene: TRBJ2-7
v_gene: TRBV28
d_gene: TRBD2
CDR3nt: TGTGCCAGCAGTTTCCGACTAGCGGGAGGGGAATTGAAGCAGTACTTC
CDR3aa: CASSFRLAGGELKQYF

abundance: NA
j_gene: TRBJ2-7
v_gene: TRBV27
d_gene: NA
CDR3nt: TGTGCCAGCAGTTTATCGCGACAGACCCCCTACGAGCAGTACTTC
CDR3aa: CASSLSRQTPYEQYF

abundance: NA
j_gene: TRBJ2-1
v_gene: TRBV5-6
d_gene: NA
CDR3nt: TGTGCCAGCAGCTTGGCATGGCGACTCCAGCAAACGGATGAGCAGTTCTTC
CDR3aa: CASSLAWRLQQTDEQFF

abundance: NA
j_gene: TRBJ1-5
v_gene: TRBV19
d_gene: TRBD1
CDR3nt: TGTGCCAGTAGGGGACAGGGGGCGCCCCGAGATCAGCCCCAGCATTTT
CDR3aa: CASRGQGAPRDQPQHF

abundance: NA
j_gene: TRBJ2-1
v_gene: TRBV7-3
d_gene: TRBD2
CDR3nt: TGTGCCAGCAGCCCCCAGGGTAGCGGGAGAGATGAGCAGTTCTTC
CDR3aa: CASSPQGSGRDEQFF

abundance: NA
j_gene: TRBJ1-1
v_gene: TRBV9
d_gene: NA
CDR3nt: TGTGCCAGCAGCGTCCAGACGAACACTGAAGCTTTCTTT
CDR3aa: CASSVQTNTEAFF

abundance: NA
j_gene: TRBJ2-1
v_gene: TRBV5-6
d_gene: TRBD2
CDR3nt: TGTGCCAGCAGCCCCCCGGGAGCGGGAGAAATCAATGAGCAGTTCTTC
CDR3aa: CASSPPGAGEINEQFF

abundance: NA
j_gene: TRBJ2-7
v_gene: TRBV28
d_gene: TRBD1
CDR3nt: TGTGCCAGCACTAAGGACAGGAGCTCCTACGAGCAGTACTTC
CDR3aa: CASTKDRSSYEQYF

abundance: NA
j_gene: TRBJ2-7
v_gene: TRBV20-1
d_gene: TRBD2
CDR3nt: TGCAGTGCTAGTCCGCAGGGAGGGAAGGAGCAGTACTTC
CDR3aa: CSASPQGGKEQYF

abundance: medium-sized
j_gene: TRBJ1-4
v_gene: TRBV27
d_gene: NA
CDR3nt: TGTGCCAGCAGTTTATGGCTCGGGGGGGGTAATGAAAAACTGTTTTTT
CDR3aa: CASSLWLGGGNEKLFF

abundance: NA
j_gene: TRBJ1-6
v_gene: TRBV5-1
d_gene: NA
CDR3nt: TGCGCCAGCAGCTTGGAGGGCAGGGGCAATTCACCCCTCCACTTT
CDR3aa: CASSLEGRGNSPLHF

abundance: NA
j_gene: TRBJ2-4
v_gene: TRBV6-5
d_gene: TRBD1
CDR3nt: TGTGCCAGCATCACCAGGGGGACGGCCAAAAACATTCAGTACTTC
CDR3aa: CASITRGTAKNIQYF

abundance: NA
j_gene: TRBJ2-3
v_gene: TRBV28
d_gene: NA
CDR3nt: TGTGCCAGCAGTCCTCAAGGGCAGAGCACAGATACGCAGTATTTT
CDR3aa: CASSPQGQSTDTQYF